What follows are 31 T cell receptor beta chains derived from one specimen sequenced in a study of blood T cell repertoires in COVID-19. The assay was immunoSEQ multiplex PCR, and TCRdb's table has in-frame clones only and misses some. The sample consists of more than 350,000 clones, around 87% of them appearing once. Sequenced material: peripheral blood. These receptors were collected from a woman between 25 and 40 years old with COVID-19, enrolled during active disease.

The chain joins TRBV19 to TRBJ1-1; D call uncertain. V shed 10 bases and J shed 7 bases, with 19 bases lying between them. From germline, CDR1 is LNHDA and CDR2 SQIVND (reference sequence). This CDR3 has 13 amino acids. CDR3 amino acids: CATTSRLRDEAFF. Here the CDR3 DNA reads TGTGCCACTACCTCGAGGTTGAGGGATGAAGCTTTCTTT. Combining the CDR3 with reference TRBV19 and TRBJ1-1 gives the whole variable domain DGGITQSPKYLFRKEGQNVTLSCEQNLNHDAMYWYRQDPGQGLRLIYYSQIVNDFQKGDIAEGYSVSREKKESFPLTVTSAQKNPTAFYLCATTSRLRDEAFFGQGTRLTVV.

The V and J genes are TRBV6-6 and TRBJ1-2; 8 bases match TRBD1. Germline trimming cut 6 bases from V and 8 bases from J; bases unmatched to any gene: 2. Germline CDR1 and CDR2: MNHNY and SVGAGI (reference sequence). CDR3 size: 11 residues. The CDR3 loop is CASRDRGGYTF. For the CDR3, the DNA is TGTGCCAGCAGAGACAGGGGAGGCTACACCTTC.

The V and J genes are TRBV4-1 and TRBJ1-5, with 7 nucleotides matching TRBD1. The ends lost 4 bases at V and 5 bases at J; junction bases unmatched: 2. Germline CDR1 and CDR2: MGHRA and YSYEKL. The CDR3 is made up of 13 amino acids. The CDR3 spells CASSRTGDQPQHF. In DNA, the CDR3 is TGCGCCAGCAGCCGCACAGGGGATCAGCCCCAGCATTTT.

In this sample, this clone turned up a few times. The chain is built from TRBV5-5 and TRBJ2-7; 7 bases match TRBD1. CDR3 length: 13 residues. J lost 5 bases, V lost 4 bases, and 6 bases had no gene match. Germline V gene lookup returns CDR1 SGHKS and CDR2 YYEKEE (reference sequence). This chain's CDR3 is CASSGDSYDEQYF. CDR3 in DNA: TGTGCCAGCAGCGGGGACAGTTATGACGAGCAGTACTTC.

The V and J genes are TRBV5-6 and TRBJ2-3, with 11 bases fitting TRBD2. V lost 4 bases to trimming and J lost 5 bases; unmatched junction nucleotides: 6. Germline CDR1 is SGHDT and CDR2 is YYEEEE. The CDR3 loop spans 15 amino acids. Written as DNA, the CDR3 is TGTGCCAGCAGCCGTAGCGGGAGGGCAGGAGATACGCAGTATTTT. Translated: CASSRSGRAGDTQYF.

The chain has TRBV28 and TRBJ2-7; D might be TRBD1 (6 bases). Trimming removed 6 bases from V and 1 base from J, with 10 bases in between. Germline V gene data show CDR1 as MDHEN and CDR2 as SYDVKM. The CDR3 has 13 amino acids. The CDR3: CASRSGQSYEQYF. CDR3 nucleotide sequence: TGTGCCAGCAGGTCCGGACAGTCCTACGAGCAGTACTTC.

The chain carries TRBV29-1 and TRBJ2-3; D gene unclear. The CDR3 is 12 amino acids. Between the trimmed V and J ends, which lost 4 bases and 8 bases, there was a span of 13 bases. Per the germline V gene, CDR1 is SQVTM and CDR2 is ANQGSEA. For the CDR3, the DNA is TGCAGCGTTGTAAGGCTAGTCTTTACGCAGTATTTT. It encodes CSVVRLVFTQYF.

The CDR3 bases are TGTTCCGCTACTAGCACAGATACGCAGTATTTT. Translating gives CSATSTDTQYF. This sequence joins TRBV7-6 and TRBJ2-3; the D is unclear. This CDR3 comprises 11 residues. CDR1 and CDR2 from the germline V gene are SGHVS and FNYEAQ.

This clone was seen only once. The rearrangement links TRBV19 to TRBJ2-1, with 11 bases matching TRBD2. The CDR3 contains 15 residues. V gave up 5 bases and J gave up 2 bases; unmatched junction bases: 2. Germline V gene lookup returns CDR1 LNHDA and CDR2 SQIVND (reference sequence). CDR3 in amino acids: CASSVSGRAYNEQFF. DNA for the CDR3: TGTGCCAGTAGTGTTAGCGGGAGGGCCTACAATGAGCAGTTCTTC. The complete variable domain, with remaining parts taken from reference TRBV19 and TRBJ2-1, reads DGGITQSPKYLFRKEGQNVTLSCEQNLNHDAMYWYRQDPGQGLRLIYYSQIVNDFQKGDIAEGYSVSREKKESFPLTVTSAQKNPTAFYLCASSVSGRAYNEQFFGPGTRLTVL.

The chain combines TRBV19 with TRBJ2-7, with D hard to call. The CDR3 contains 15 residues. Germline assignment: CDR1 LNHDA and CDR2 SQIVND (reference sequence). Trimming removed 3 bases at V and 0 bases at J, with 12 bases between. This CDR3 is CASSIGGAGSYEQYF. DNA for the CDR3: TGTGCCAGTAGTATCGGCGGAGCCGGCTCCTACGAGCAGTACTTC. Full variable domain (outside the CDR3, taken from reference TRBV19 and TRBJ2-7): DGGITQSPKYLFRKEGQNVTLSCEQNLNHDAMYWYRQDPGQGLRLIYYSQIVNDFQKGDIAEGYSVSREKKESFPLTVTSAQKNPTAFYLCASSIGGAGSYEQYFGPGTRLTVT.

This chain connects TRBV18 to TRBJ2-1; a weak D match, TRBD1 (5 bases). The CDR3 extends over 14 amino acids. From germline, CDR1 is KGHSH and CDR2 LQKENI. V shed 1 base and J shed 2 bases, with 6 bases lying between them. CDR3 sequence (DNA): TGTGCCAGCTCACCACAGGGGCCCTACAATGAGCAGTTCTTC. Translated, it gives CASSPQGPYNEQFF. Supplemented by reference TRBV18 and TRBJ2-1, the full variable domain reads NAGVMQNPRHLVRRRGQEARLRCSPMKGHSHVYWYRQLPEEGLKFMVYLQKENIIDESGMPKERFSAEFPKEGPSILRIQQVVRGDSAAYFCASSPQGPYNEQFFGPGTRLTVL.

CDR3 sequence reads: CASRVSPSGNTIYF. Written as DNA, the CDR3 is TGTGCCAGCAGGGTCAGTCCCTCTGGAAACACCATATATTTT. The J gene is TRBJ1-3, the V gene TRBV2; D is undetermined. The CDR3 contains 14 residues. The V end was cut by 6 bases, the J end by 0 bases, with 9 bases between. The germline V gene has CDR1 SNHLY and CDR2 FYNNEI. Based on the CDR3 plus reference TRBV2 and TRBJ1-3, the full variable domain is EPEVTQTPSHQVTQMGQEVILRCVPISNHLYFYWYRQILGQKVEFLVSFYNNEISEKSEIFDDQFSVERPDGSNFTLKIRSTKLEDSAMYFCASRVSPSGNTIYFGEGSWLTVV.

The chain recombines TRBV7-9 with TRBJ2-7; tentatively, D is TRBD1 (6 bases). This CDR3 region has 13 residues. Trimming left V 5 bases short and J 3 bases short, with 11 bases between. The germline CDR1 and CDR2 sequences are SEHNR and FQNEAQ (reference sequence). The CDR3 DNA is TGTGCCAGCAGCCCACAGGGATTCTACGAGCAGTACTTC. Amino acids: CASSPQGFYEQYF.

V usage is TRBV30 and J usage is TRBJ2-7; 8 bases agree with TRBD1. With 4 bases clipped from V and 1 base from J, the junction kept 6 bases outside the gene matches. Per the germline V gene, CDR1 is GTSNPN and CDR2 is SVGIG (reference sequence). The CDR3 has 14 residues. The CDR3 sequence: CAWTPRDRSYEQYF. The CDR3, as DNA: TGTGCCTGGACCCCACGGGACAGGTCCTACGAGCAGTACTTC.

The V call is TRBV19, the J call TRBJ1-1, with a weak D call TRBD1 (5 bases). CDR1 LNHDA and CDR2 SQIVND come from the germline V gene (reference sequence). The CDR3 is 13 residues long. Between the trimmed V and J ends, which lost 6 bases and 7 bases, there was a span of 15 bases. The CDR3 sequence is CASSTIGASEAFF. In DNA form, the CDR3 reads TGTGCCAGTAGCACCATAGGGGCGAGTGAAGCTTTCTTT.

Comment on this clone: This sample also contains other DNA sequences that code for the same CDR3. The CDR3 nucleotides read TGTGCCAGCAGTTTAGGCAGCAATCAGCCCCAGCATTTT. Translation: CASSLGSNQPQHF. The rearrangement links TRBV27 to TRBJ1-5, with no clear D. From germline, CDR1 is MNHEY and CDR2 SMNVEV (reference sequence). Trimming pared 2 bases from V and 1 base from J, leaving 3 bases between. The CDR3 is made up of 13 amino acids.

This chain uses TRBV3-1 (or the pseudogene TRBV3-2) with TRBJ2-2, with 12 bases matching TRBD2. V lost 4 bases, J lost 11 bases, and 8 bases stayed unmatched. The CDR3 covers 15 residues. CDR1 and CDR2 (germline): LGHDT, YNNKEL (reference sequence). The CDR3 DNA sequence: TGTGCCAGCAGCCTTACTAGCGGGAGGCCGCCAGAGCTGTTTTTT. This encodes CASSLTSGRPPELFF.

The chain has TRBV6-6 and TRBJ1-1; TRBD1 is a possible D gene (6 bases). Looked up from germline, CDR1 is MNHNY and CDR2 is SVGAGI (reference sequence). V lost 8 bases to trimming and J lost 2 bases, with 15 bases between them. This CDR3 comprises 14 residues. The CDR3 here is CASLGTGLNTEAFF. For the CDR3, the DNA is TGTGCCAGCCTGGGAACAGGGCTAAACACTGAAGCTTTCTTT.

The chain links TRBV30 to TRBJ2-7; D may be TRBD1 (6 bases). The germline V gene has CDR1 GTSNPN and CDR2 SVGIG (reference sequence). The V end was cut by 6 bases, the J end by 9 bases, with 24 bases between. The CDR3 sequence is 14 residues long. CDR3 sequence (DNA): TGTGCCTGCCAACAGGGACCAGGGACCGGTGGGCAGTACTTC. Its protein is CACQQGPGTGGQYF. Using reference TRBV30 and TRBJ2-7 for the parts outside the CDR3, the full variable domain is SQTIHQWPATLVQPVGSPLSLECTVEGTSNPNLYWYRQAAGRGLQLLFYSVGIGQISSEVPQNLSASRPQDRQFILSSKKLLLSDSGFYLCACQQGPGTGGQYFGPGTRLTVT.

This clone occurred a few times. J is TRBJ2-1 and V is TRBV30; D is unresolved. The CDR3 sequence is 12 residues long. V was clipped by 3 bases and J by 1 base, with 4 bases between them. The germline gives CDR1 GTSNPN, CDR2 SVGIG (reference sequence). CDR3 coding DNA: TGTGCCTGGAGGACATCCTACAATGAGCAGTTCTTC. Translating gives CAWRTSYNEQFF.

The rearrangement joins TRBV5-1 to TRBJ2-1; weak D call: TRBD2 (5 bases). The V gene's germline CDR1 is SGHRS and CDR2 YFSETQ. The CDR3 sequence is 15 residues long. The V gene lost 0 bases and the J gene lost 3 bases, with 10 bases spanning the gap. This CDR3 is CASSLVAGNYNEQFF. CDR3 sequence (DNA): TGCGCCAGCAGCTTGGTTGCGGGCAACTACAATGAGCAGTTCTTC.

The chain links TRBV10-2 to TRBJ1-2, with 8 positions matching TRBD1. Germline assignment: CDR1 WSHSY and CDR2 SAAADI. The trim removed 2 bases at V and 6 bases at J, leaving 2 bases unmatched. CDR3 length: 13 residues. For the CDR3, the DNA is TGCGCCAGCAGTGAGCAGGGGGCGGATGGCTACACCTTC. Translated: CASSEQGADGYTF.

CDR3 sequence reads: CASSPPGQATYTQYF. The CDR3 coding sequence is TGTGCCAGCTCACCTCCGGGACAGGCGACCTATACGCAGTATTTT. The chain combines TRBV18 with TRBJ2-3; the match to TRBD1 covers 8 bases. The V and J ends lost 3 bases and 7 bases, in that order; junction bases with no gene match: 9. In germline, CDR1 is KGHSH, CDR2 LQKENI. This CDR3 has 15 amino acids.

As to this clone: The same CDR3 arises from other DNA sequences in this sample as well. J is TRBJ1-2 and V is TRBV29-1, with a tentative D call TRBD1 (6 bases). Per the germline V gene, CDR1 is SQVTM and CDR2 is ANQGSEA. The CDR3 is 13 residues long. The V end lost 6 bases, the J end lost 0 bases, and 11 bases lay between the germline ends. Written as DNA, the CDR3 is TGCAGCGTCCGGGACACCTCTAACTATGGCTACACCTTC. The encoded protein is CSVRDTSNYGYTF.

The chain uses TRBV5-1 and TRBJ2-7; 10 nucleotides match TRBD1. The CDR3 has 14 amino acids. V lost 3 bases, J lost 3 bases, and 3 bases stayed unmatched. Germline V gene sequence: CDR1 SGHRS, CDR2 YFSETQ. The CDR3 loop is CASSSGTGVYEQYF. In DNA, the CDR3 is TGCGCCAGCAGCTCCGGGACAGGGGTCTACGAGCAGTACTTC.

The chain uses TRBV5-4 and TRBJ2-3; TRBD2 aligns across 9 bases. This CDR3 region has 15 residues. CDR1 SGHNT and CDR2 YYREEE come from the germline V gene (reference sequence). V lost 3 bases to trimming and J lost 4 bases; unmatched junction nucleotides: 6. CDR3 protein: CASSSGLAVADTQYF. CDR3 nucleotides: TGTGCCAGCAGCTCGGGACTAGCAGTGGCAGATACGCAGTATTTT.

The chain is built from TRBV4-2 and TRBJ1-1; perhaps TRBD1 as D (6 bases). Germline lookup yields CDR1 LGHNA and CDR2 YNFKEQ. The CDR3 is 17 residues long. The V and J ends lost 0 bases and 0 bases respectively, with 14 bases between them. This CDR3 is CASSQETRTAMNTEAFF. CDR3 nucleotide sequence: TGTGCCAGCAGCCAAGAAACCCGGACAGCTATGAACACTGAAGCTTTCTTT.

This chain uses TRBV9 with TRBJ2-3; 8 bases are shared with TRBD1. The germline V gene encodes CDR1 SGDLS and CDR2 YYNGEE. The V and J ends lost 0 bases and 9 bases, in that order; junction bases with no gene match: 3. The CDR3 has 13 residues. The CDR3 here is CASSVADRGTQYF. CDR3 DNA sequence: TGTGCCAGCAGCGTAGCTGACAGGGGAACGCAGTATTTT.

The rearrangement joins TRBV11-2 to TRBJ2-1, with D maybe TRBD1 (6 bases). Germline assignment: CDR1 SGHAT and CDR2 FQNNGV. V lost 4 bases and J 7 bases, leaving 17 bases between the germline ends. CDR3 size: 15 residues. CDR3 protein: CASSSPGTPLNEQFF. CDR3 DNA: TGTGCCAGCAGCTCCCCCGGGACACCCCTAAATGAGCAGTTCTTC.

This chain uses TRBV27 with TRBJ2-2; 8 bases map to TRBD2. Looked up from germline, CDR1 is MNHEY and CDR2 is SMNVEV (reference sequence). Losses at the gene ends were 5 bases for V and 1 base for J; bases not matched to a gene: 12. The CDR3 has 18 amino acids. The CDR3 is CASSPGGGGRMNTGELFF. CDR3 nucleotide sequence: TGTGCCAGCAGTCCCGGTGGGGGCGGGAGGATGAACACCGGGGAGCTGTTTTTT.

The chain joins TRBV2 to TRBJ1-6; D call uncertain. Germline-derived CDR1 and CDR2 are SNHLY and FYNNEI. Trimming pared 3 bases from V and 9 bases from J, leaving 12 bases between. CDR3 length: 14 residues. CDR3 DNA: TGTGCCAGCAGTGAGACTCCGAACCTTTCACCCCTCCACTTT. This gives the protein CASSETPNLSPLHF.